The 17 T cell receptor beta chains presented below share a single source sample, sequenced in a study of identical twins (dated by TCRdb to 2016 to 2018). The method behind the library was 5' RACE. TCRdb records Illumina HiSeq 2000 as the sequencer. The raw public reads went through TCRdb reprocessing: fastp at Q25, MiXCR clone calling, in-frame beta chains kept. Rows are combined by CDR3 protein, so each entry shows the most common genes and DNA. The sample data list approximately 500,000 distinct CDR3 sequences, and 13% to 15% of these were observed just once. Roughly 0.46% of the sample comes from the top ten. The same data also contributed to another study, on yellow fever vaccine responses in identical twins.

What was sequenced was CD4+ T cells sorted from blood. Receptors were obtained from a young woman in good health.

This clonotype has a handful of counts. The gene calls are TRBV5-1 and TRBJ1-3; D is unclear. Trimming stripped 0 bases from V and 0 bases from J, with 4 bases between. The CDR3 totals 14 residues. In germline, CDR1 is SGHRS, CDR2 YFSETQ. CDR3: CASSLGDSGNTIYF. The CDR3 nucleotides are TGCGCCAGCAGCTTGGGGGACTCTGGAAACACCATATATTTT.

The chain combines TRBV12-3 or TRBV12-4 with TRBJ2-1; no clear D. The CDR3 extends over 11 amino acids. V lost 6 bases and J 10 bases, leaving 10 bases between the germline ends. CDR3 nucleotide sequence: TGTGCCAGCAGCCGACGTCAGGAGCAGTTCTTC. The encoded protein is CASSRRQEQFF.

This clonotype has a handful of counts. The chain links TRBV2 to TRBJ2-7, with a possible D match to TRBD1 (6 bases). Deletions cut 2 bases from V and 2 bases from J, with 7 bases between. The CDR3 is 13 residues long. Germline V CDR1 and CDR2: SNHLY, FYNNEI. The CDR3, as DNA: TGTGCCAGCAGTGAACAGGGGCCCTACGAGCAGTACTTC. Translation: CASSEQGPYEQYF.

This clonotype turned up a few times. For the CDR3, the DNA is TGCAGTGCTTTATTGGCGCCGTCGAATGAGCAGTTCTTC. Protein sequence: CSALLAPSNEQFF. V and J are TRBV20-1 and TRBJ2-1; D remains ambiguous. CDR1 and CDR2 from the germline V gene are DFQATT and SNEGSKA (reference sequence). The CDR3 runs to 13 residues. Between the trimmed V and J ends, which lost 5 bases and 7 bases, there was a span of 15 bases.

The chain couples TRBV12-3 or TRBV12-4 to TRBJ2-6, with D unresolved. The ends were cut back, 6 bases at V and 1 base at J, with 13 bases in the middle. The CDR3 sequence is 16 residues long. The CDR3 bases are TGTGCCAGCAGCTCTAAGTACGTGTCTGGGGCCAACGTCCTGACTTTC. It codes for CASSSKYVSGANVLTF.

V usage is TRBV7-2 and J usage is TRBJ2-1, with D possibly being TRBD2 (6 bases). Trimming removed 5 bases from V and 12 bases from J, with 17 bases in between. This CDR3 has 13 residues. Looked up from germline, CDR1 is SGHTA and CDR2 is FQGNSA. The CDR3 nucleotides read TGTGCCAGCAGCCCTATGGCGGGGACGGGGCAGTTCTTC. It yields the protein CASSPMAGTGQFF. The variable domain in full, completed from reference TRBV7-2 and TRBJ2-1, reads GAGVSQSPSNKVTEKGKDVELRCDPISGHTALYWYRQSLGQGLEFLIYFQGNSAPDKSGLPSDRFSAERTGGSVSTLTIQRTQQEDSAVYLCASSPMAGTGQFFGPGTRLTVL.

This clonotype appeared a few times. This chain connects TRBV11-2 to TRBJ2-1, with D uncertain. CDR3 length: 13 amino acids. CDR1 SGHAT and CDR2 FQNNGV come from the germline V gene. V lost 0 bases and J lost 9, with 9 bases in between. Written as DNA, the CDR3 is TGTGCCAGCAGCTTAGAACTCGGCCTTGAGCAGTTCTTC. It specifies CASSLELGLEQFF.

The chain joins TRBV5-1 to TRBJ2-2, with D uncertain. The CDR3 runs 15 residues. In germline, CDR1 is SGHRS, CDR2 YFSETQ. Deletions cut 2 bases from V and 1 base from J, with 9 bases between. The CDR3 DNA follows: TGCGCCAGCAGCTTAGTTGGGATGAACACCGGGGAGCTGTTTTTT. It codes for CASSLVGMNTGELFF.

There are a few counts of this clonotype. V usage is TRBV29-1 and J usage is TRBJ1-1, with D maybe TRBD1 (6 bases). Trimming shortened V by 0 bases and J by 9 bases, and 11 bases separated the two germline ends. The CDR3 loop spans 12 amino acids. Germline values: CDR1 SQVTM, CDR2 ANQGSEA. The CDR3 nucleotides are TGCAGCGTTGAAGATAGCAGGGGTAAAGCTTTCTTT. Protein sequence: CSVEDSRGKAFF. Using reference TRBV29-1 and TRBJ1-1 for the parts outside the CDR3, the full variable domain is SAVISQKPSRDICQRGTSLTIQCQVDSQVTMMFWYRQQPGQSLTLIATANQGSEATYESGFVIDKFPISRPNLTFSTLTVSNMSPEDSSIYLCSVEDSRGKAFFGQGTRLTVV.

This clonotype was picked up a small number of times. The chain uses TRBV6-2 or TRBV6-3 and TRBJ2-3, with a tentative D call TRBD1 (6 bases). This CDR3 contains 16 residues. Trimming stripped 6 bases from V and 2 bases from J, with 18 bases between. Germline V lookup: CDR1 MNHEY, CDR2 SVGEGT. CDR3 residues: CASRPLQGPHTDTQYF. The CDR3 DNA is TGTGCCAGCAGACCCCTACAGGGTCCCCACACAGATACGCAGTATTTT.

The V call is TRBV7-9, the J call TRBJ2-1, with D tentatively TRBD2 (6 bases). Looked up from germline, CDR1 is SEHNR and CDR2 is FQNEAQ (reference sequence). This CDR3 is built from 17 residues. Trimming left V 5 bases short and J 9 bases short, with 26 bases between. This chain's CDR3 is CASSRSFGLAPSGEQFF. CDR3 sequence (DNA): TGTGCCAGCAGCCGGAGCTTTGGGCTAGCGCCGTCCGGTGAGCAGTTCTTC. The complete variable domain, with remaining parts taken from reference TRBV7-9 and TRBJ2-1, reads DTGVSQNPRHKITKRGQNVTFRCDPISEHNRLYWYRQTLGQGPEFLTYFQNEAQLEKSRLLSDRFSAERPKGSFSTLEIQRTEQGDSAMYLCASSRSFGLAPSGEQFFGPGTRLTVL.

This clonotype appeared a few times. The J gene is TRBJ1-1, the V gene TRBV5-1, with 9 bases identical to TRBD1. Germline V gene data show CDR1 as SGHRS and CDR2 as YFSETQ. The V and J ends lost 4 bases and 5 bases, in that order; junction bases with no gene match: 9. The CDR3 runs to 15 residues. This CDR3 reads CASSPQGQGRTEAFF. In DNA form, the CDR3 reads TGCGCCAGCAGCCCTCAGGGACAGGGAAGGACTGAAGCTTTCTTT.

There are a few counts of this clonotype. The rearrangement joins TRBV14 to TRBJ2-7, with TRBD1 matching over 7 bases. The CDR3 runs 13 residues. V trimming: 4 bases; J trimming: 4 bases; junction bases outside the gene matches: 4. Germline CDR1 SGHDN, CDR2 FVKESK. The CDR3 DNA sequence: TGTGCCAGCAGCCCGAGGACAGGTTACGAGCAGTACGTC. It is translated as CASSPRTGYEQYV.

The chain employs TRBV2 and TRBJ2-7; D gene uncertain. V lost 3 bases, J lost 6 bases, and 9 bases lay in between. The CDR3 loop spans 12 amino acids. CDR1 and CDR2 (germline): SNHLY, FYNNEI. CDR3 nucleotide sequence: TGTGCCAGCAGTGAGTACTCCAGCGAGCAGTACTTC. Protein sequence: CASSEYSSEQYF.

This clonotype appeared a few times. The rearrangement joins TRBV11-2 to TRBJ2-1, with D unclear. Germline assignment: CDR1 SGHAT and CDR2 FQNNGV. The CDR3 has 12 amino acids. V was trimmed by 4 bases and J by 8 bases, leaving 9 bases between them. The chain's CDR3 is CASSYLGDEQFF. In DNA, the CDR3 is TGTGCCAGCAGCTACCTAGGTGATGAGCAGTTCTTC.

V is TRBV4-1 and J is TRBJ1-4; D may be TRBD1 (5 bases). CDR1 MGHRA and CDR2 YSYEKL come from the germline V gene. The CDR3 consists of 16 residues. V lost 1 base to trimming and J lost 6 bases, with 15 bases between them. This CDR3 is CASSQGPGRGDEKLFF. Written as DNA, the CDR3 is TGCGCCAGCAGCCAAGGCCCAGGGAGGGGAGATGAAAAACTGTTTTTT.

The J gene is TRBJ2-1, the V gene TRBV24-1; no clear D. CDR1 is KGHDR and CDR2 is SFDVKD in the germline V gene. Trimming took off 4 bases at V and 4 bases at J, with 16 bases between the two ends. The CDR3 contains 16 residues. CDR3 region: CATSDRTPERYNEQFF. The CDR3 DNA is TGTGCCACCAGTGACCGTACTCCAGAGAGATACAATGAGCAGTTCTTC.